The TCR beta chain described here comes from a study of T cells after yellow fever vaccination. Turning to the study itself: It was SMART-Seq v4 Ultra Low Input that prepared the fractions with low cell numbers. Study observations and caveats: Among primary-vaccination clones, most reappeared after the booster, at 96% for CD4 and about 90% for CD8. A small proportion of clonotypes was detected in both the CD4 and CD8 compartments.

CDR3 size: 12 residues. Germline V gene sequence: CDR1 LNHDA, CDR2 SQIVND (reference sequence). 5'RACE template switching produced TCR cDNA carrying a universal primer site and UMIs. TCRdb independently ran MiXCR on the 5' RACE reads; one entry per CDR3 protein. The table shows 550,000 or so distinct CDR3 sequences, with about 19% occurring only once. As to this clonotype: No antigen is known for it. The junction differs from germline at one of its ends, possibly a read error.

This clonotype was obtained from a man aged 25-40 years who received the YFV17D yellow fever vaccine. The source material was PBMCs, sampled 15 days after the yellow fever booster vaccination. The chain carries TRBV19 and TRBJ1-1; D is perhaps TRBD1 (5 bases). The CDR3 DNA follows: TGTGCCAGTAAACCCCAGGGAGCCGGCGCAATCTTT. It codes for CASKPQGAGAIF.